This TCR beta chain emerged from a study of T-cell memory formation after mild COVID-19. At the level of the study: Most TCR clusters belonged to a single donor.

Germline assignment: CDR1 KGHSH and CDR2 LQKENI. Trimming removed 5 bases from V and 9 bases from J, with 14 bases in between. This CDR3 is 14 amino acids long. Points on this clonotype: Its antigen is still unknown.

Findings and limits, study-wide: Contracting CD8+ clones were enriched in EMRA, CD4+ mainly in CM and EM.

MiXCR, run by TCRdb on the 5' RACE reads, gives a single entry per CDR3 protein. The sample includes about 360,000 distinct CDR3 sequences, over 13% of them seen just once. This receptor was identified in a man aged 18 to 35 who had mild COVID-19 (a few samples of this study predate the infection). Cell type and time point are not known. This rearrangement joins TRBV18 to TRBJ1-6; D gene uncertain. The sample was PBMCs or a T cell subset sorted from them (not recorded which). This chain's CDR3 is CASSYVSSGSPLHF. The CDR3 region has the DNA TGTGCCAGCTCATATGTATCTAGTGGTTCACCCCTCCACTTT.